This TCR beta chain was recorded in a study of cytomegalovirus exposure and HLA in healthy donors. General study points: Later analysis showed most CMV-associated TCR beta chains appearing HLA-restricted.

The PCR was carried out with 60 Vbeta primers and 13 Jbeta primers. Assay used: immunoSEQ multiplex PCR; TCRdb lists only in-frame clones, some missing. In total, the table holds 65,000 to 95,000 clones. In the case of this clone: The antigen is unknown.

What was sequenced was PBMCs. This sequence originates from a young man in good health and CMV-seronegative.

The CDR3 protein is CASSLTGPYEQYF. The CDR3 bases are TGTGCCAGCAGCTTGACAGGACCCTACGAGCAGTACTTC. The genes are TRBV5-6 and TRBJ2-7, with TRBD1 as a possible D gene (5 bases). Germline lookup yields CDR1 SGHDT and CDR2 YYEEEE. V shed 1 base and J shed 2 bases, with 7 bases lying between them. The CDR3 consists of 13 residues.